The 15 T cell receptor beta chains reported below all come from one sample, sequenced in a study of patients and donors after allogeneic stem cell transplantation. TCRdb analysed the RT-PCR reads with MiXCR anew, one entry per CDR3 protein. The sample has 150,000 or so distinct CDR3 sequences, about a quarter seen once. The sequencing sample was made of blood, either unsorted or a sorted T cell fraction (not recorded which). The receptors stem from a human donor who was either an allogeneic HSCT recipient or a stem cell or donor lymphocyte infusion donor (not recorded which). It is not recorded whose cells these are; they may come from a transplant donor.

Only a few counts were recorded for this clonotype. The J gene is TRBJ1-1, the V gene TRBV9, with D unresolved. The length of the CDR3 is 14 residues. CDR1 SGDLS and CDR2 YYNGEE come from the germline V gene. Trimming left V 0 bases short and J 3 bases short, with 9 bases between. The CDR3 sequence: CASSVVELYTEAFF. CDR3 nucleotides: TGTGCCAGCAGCGTAGTAGAACTGTACACTGAAGCTTTCTTT.

The rearrangement links TRBV29-1 to TRBJ2-5; possibly TRBD1 for D (6 bases). Germline values: CDR1 SQVTM, CDR2 ANQGSEA. CDR3 size: 12 residues. V shed 6 bases and J shed 2 bases, with 10 bases lying between them. DNA of the CDR3: TGCAGCGTAGACAGGACACAAGAGACCCAGTACTTC. Protein sequence: CSVDRTQETQYF.

This chain links TRBV5-1 with TRBJ2-1, with 12 bases lining up with TRBD2. Germline values: CDR1 SGHRS, CDR2 YFSETQ. Germline trimming cut 5 bases from V and 8 bases from J; bases unmatched to any gene: 8. This CDR3 has 15 amino acids. The CDR3 loop reads CASRTSGSEYYEQFF. The CDR3 bases are TGCGCCAGCAGGACTAGCGGGAGCGAGTATTATGAGCAGTTCTTC.

The V and J genes are TRBV5-1 and TRBJ2-1; no clear D gene. Trimming took 0 bases from V and 7 from J, leaving 8 bases between them. This CDR3 spans 13 amino acids. Germline CDR1 reads SGHRS; CDR2 reads YFSETQ. The CDR3 DNA follows: TGCGCCAGCAGCTTGGCAGCCGGGAATGAGCAGTTCTTC. Translating it yields CASSLAAGNEQFF. Complete variable domain (other parts from reference TRBV5-1 and TRBJ2-1): KAGVTQTPRYLIKTRGQQVTLSCSPISGHRSVSWYQQTPGQGLQFLFEYFSETQRNKGNFPGRFSGRQFSNSRSEMNVSTLELGDSALYLCASSLAAGNEQFFGPGTRLTVL.

This clonotype was counted a few times. The CDR3 spells CASKKDVYNEQFF. The CDR3 DNA follows: TGTGCCAGCAAAAAGGACGTCTACAATGAGCAGTTCTTC. The V gene is TRBV2, the J gene TRBJ2-1; D remains ambiguous. Trimming shortened V by 7 bases and J by 3 bases, and 10 bases separated the two germline ends. Looked up from germline, CDR1 is SNHLY and CDR2 is FYNNEI. The CDR3 sequence is 13 residues long. The full variable domain, in which reference TRBV2 and TRBJ2-1 provide the parts outside the CDR3, is EPEVTQTPSHQVTQMGQEVILRCVPISNHLYFYWYRQILGQKVEFLVSFYNNEISEKSEIFDDQFSVERPDGSNFTLKIRSTKLEDSAMYFCASKKDVYNEQFFGPGTRLTVL.

This clonotype has just a few counts. The chain employs TRBV20-1 and TRBJ2-2, with a possible D match to TRBD2 (5 bases). Germline V lookup: CDR1 DFQATT, CDR2 SNEGSKA (reference sequence). Trimming stripped 4 bases from V and 4 bases from J, with 16 bases between. The CDR3 extends over 15 amino acids. The CDR3 nucleotides are TGCAGTGCTAAGGGCGCGGGCTTAATCACCGGGGAGCTGTTTTTT. It translates to CSAKGAGLITGELFF.

The chain uses TRBV6-5 and TRBJ2-3; tentatively, D is TRBD1 (5 bases). The V and J ends lost 6 bases and 4 bases respectively, with 20 bases between them. The CDR3 is 16 amino acids. Germline V gives CDR1 MNHEY, CDR2 SVGAGI. The DNA of the CDR3 is TGTGCCAGCAGCCTAAGTTTACAGGCGGCCCCAGATACGCAGTATTTT. Protein: CASSLSLQAAPDTQYF.

J is TRBJ1-1 and V is TRBV5-1; TRBD1 is a possible D gene (5 bases). Germline V CDR1 and CDR2: SGHRS, YFSETQ. V was pared by 3 bases and J by 1 base, with 13 bases between. The length of the CDR3 is 15 residues. The CDR3 sequence is CASSSVWGSNTEAFF. CDR3 DNA sequence: TGCGCCAGCAGCTCAGTCTGGGGCTCGAACACTGAAGCTTTCTTT.

Turning to this clonotype: A much larger clone differs from this one at a single base, so this may be a read error. The gene calls are TRBV12-5 and TRBJ1-1; unclear D gene. Trimming cost V 7 bases and J 6 bases, with 15 bases left between them. Germline V CDR1 and CDR2: LGHNT, FRNRAP. This CDR3 contains 13 residues. The CDR3 region has the DNA TGTGCTAGTGCTCCACCCCCCTGGGCTGAAGCTTTCTTT. This sequence encodes CASAPPPWAEAFF.

This clonotype occurred a few times. This sequence joins TRBV2 and TRBJ1-4; the D is unclear. CDR1 and CDR2 from the germline V gene are SNHLY and FYNNEI. The length of the CDR3 is 14 residues. Trimming took off 6 bases at V and 0 bases at J, with 8 bases between the two ends. The DNA of the CDR3 is TGTGCCAGCAGCGTACATCCAACTAATGAAAAACTGTTTTTT. It is translated as CASSVHPTNEKLFF.

The rearrangement links TRBV12-3 or TRBV12-4 to TRBJ1-1, with 9 positions matching TRBD1. V gave up 6 bases and J gave up 3 bases; unmatched junction bases: 5. This CDR3 has 14 amino acids. CDR3 coding DNA: TGTGCCAGCAGAAACAGGGGGCGCGACACTGAAGCTTTCTTT. Translation: CASRNRGRDTEAFF.

The chain links TRBV3-1 to TRBJ1-2; perhaps TRBD1 as D (6 bases). V lost 3 bases and J 8 bases, leaving 16 bases between the germline ends. CDR1 LGHDT and CDR2 YNNKEL come from the germline V gene (reference sequence). The CDR3 has 14 residues. The CDR3 DNA reads as TGTGCCAGCAGCCATGACGGGTACAGGGACGGCTACACCTTC. This sequence encodes CASSHDGYRDGYTF.

This clonotype was recorded a few times. The genes are TRBV12-3 or TRBV12-4 and TRBJ2-4; D not resolved. V was cut by 6 bases and J by 0 bases, with 6 bases left in between. The CDR3 runs 13 residues. The CDR3 loop reads CASSRPAKNIQYF. The CDR3 bases are TGTGCCAGCAGCCGTCCAGCCAAAAACATTCAGTACTTC.

As for this clonotype: One junction end disagrees with the germline gene, perhaps due to a read error. The chain uses TRBV11-1 and TRBJ1-2; D possibly corresponds to TRBD1 (5 bases). The germline V gene has CDR1 SGHAT and CDR2 FQDESV (reference sequence). The length of the CDR3 is 14 residues. CDR3 region: CASSLGGTDQGYTF. The CDR3 DNA sequence: TGTGCCAGCAGCTTAGGGGGGACGGATCAAGGCTATACCTTC.

The chain employs TRBV29-1 and TRBJ2-1, with 14 bases fitting TRBD2. Trimming removed 7 bases from V and 5 bases from J; junction bases left unmatched: 13. Germline CDR1 SQVTM, CDR2 ANQGSEA. CDR3 length: 17 amino acids. This CDR3 is CSGTSGLAGVRHNEQFF. The CDR3 DNA is TGCAGCGGCACCTCGGGACTAGCGGGAGTAAGGCACAATGAGCAGTTCTTC.